Presented here are 27 T cell receptor beta chains from one specimen sequenced in a study of CD8+ T cells in alopecia areata. cDNA serving as the sequencing template came from extracted, reverse transcribed RNA. Only in-frame clones appear in the TCRdb table, and some are missing; sequencing was by immunoSEQ multiplex PCR. The table includes roughly 120,000 clones, roughly 68% detected once. Sequences were obtained from CD4+ T cells sorted from blood. The receptors stem from a human donor in good health.

V and J are TRBV19 and TRBJ2-1, with 11 positions matching TRBD2. Losses at the gene ends were 4 bases for V and 9 bases for J; bases not matched to a gene: 8. Germline V gene data show CDR1 as LNHDA and CDR2 as SQIVND (reference sequence). The CDR3 covers 15 residues. CDR3 sequence: CASSSGLAGGSEQFF. For the CDR3, the DNA is TGTGCCAGTAGTAGCGGGCTAGCGGGGGGAAGTGAGCAGTTCTTC.

The chain combines TRBV29-1 with TRBJ2-7, with TRBD2 matching 7 bases. The CDR3 contains 14 residues. Germline CDR1 is SQVTM and CDR2 is ANQGSEA. V lost 4 bases, J lost 3 bases, and 9 bases stayed unmatched. CDR3 region: CSVGEGTEGYEQYF. In DNA, the CDR3 is TGCAGCGTTGGGGAGGGAACCGAGGGCTACGAGCAGTACTTC.

The chain couples TRBV29-1 to TRBJ2-7; the D is unclear. The CDR3 totals 11 residues. V was pared by 3 bases and J by 3 bases, with 6 bases between. Germline V gives CDR1 SQVTM, CDR2 ANQGSEA. CDR3 DNA: TGCAGCGTTGAGTACAGCTACGAGCAGTACTTC. This gives the protein CSVEYSYEQYF.

CDR3 in amino acids: CASSKDSHTGELFF. The CDR3 DNA follows: TGTGCCAGCAGCAAGGACAGTCACACCGGGGAGCTGTTTTTT. The gene calls are TRBV9 and TRBJ2-2; a possible D gene is TRBD1 (6 bases). CDR1 is SGDLS and CDR2 is YYNGEE in the germline V gene. Trimming removed 4 bases from V and 3 bases from J, with 10 bases in between. This CDR3 contains 14 residues.

This clone appeared a few times. The J gene is TRBJ1-2, the V gene TRBV18; 7 bases are a match to TRBD1. CDR3 length: 15 residues. With V trimmed by 8 bases and J by 2 bases, 11 bases remained unmatched. Per the germline V gene, CDR1 is KGHSH and CDR2 is LQKENI. The CDR3 region is CASEEGQRLNYGYTF. In DNA form, the CDR3 reads TGTGCCAGCGAGGAGGGACAGCGCCTGAACTATGGCTACACCTTC.

The V gene is TRBV29-1, the J gene TRBJ1-2, with D possibly TRBD1 on 6 matching bases. V gave up 7 bases and J gave up 7 bases, with 16 bases separating them. The CDR3 spans 12 residues. CDR1 SQVTM and CDR2 ANQGSEA come from the germline V gene. CDR3 sequence reads: CSGRTDRGGYTF. CDR3 sequence (DNA): TGCAGCGGGAGGACAGACCGCGGTGGCTACACCTTC.

This clone turned up a few times. The CDR3 sequence is CSVVGAGAPESQYF. CDR3 nucleotides: TGCAGCGTTGTAGGAGCGGGGGCCCCGGAGTCGCAGTATTTT. The chain uses TRBV29-1 and TRBJ2-3; 8 bases are shared with TRBD2. CDR3 size: 14 residues. Per germline, CDR1 SQVTM and CDR2 ANQGSEA. Germline trimming cut 4 bases from V and 10 bases from J; bases unmatched to any gene: 13.

The chain employs TRBV20-1 and TRBJ2-1; D possibly uses TRBD1 or TRBD2 (5 bases each). The CDR3 length is 11 residues. CDR1 is DFQATT and CDR2 is SNEGSKA in the germline V gene (reference sequence). V lost 7 bases to trimming and J lost 7 bases, with 11 bases between them. CDR3 DNA: TGCAGTGGGGGACCTGGTAATGAGCAGTTCTTC. As protein: CSGGPGNEQFF.

In regard to this clone: This may stem from a read error, because a much larger clone lies one nucleotide away. The chain combines TRBV7-2 with TRBJ2-7, with a weak D call TRBD2 (6 bases). The germline V and J ends were trimmed by 3 bases and 4 bases, with 10 bases remaining between them. The CDR3 runs to 13 residues. The germline V gene encodes CDR1 SGHTA and CDR2 FQGNSA. CDR3 protein: CASSFTREYEQYF. As DNA, the CDR3 is TGTGCCAGCAGCTTTACCCGGGAGTACGAGCAGTACTTC.

J is TRBJ2-5 and V is TRBV29-1, with D maybe TRBD1 (6 bases). Germline-derived CDR1 and CDR2 are SQVTM and ANQGSEA. Trimming took off 7 bases at V and 4 bases at J, with 16 bases between the two ends. The CDR3 length is 13 residues. The CDR3 loop reads CSDTRGWRETQYF. CDR3 nucleotides: TGCAGCGACACCAGGGGTTGGAGAGAGACCCAGTACTTC.

This sequence joins TRBV25-1 and TRBJ1-2, with D uncertain. The CDR3 is made up of 13 amino acids. Deletions cut 3 bases from V and 8 bases from J, with 13 bases between. The germline CDR1 and CDR2 sequences are MGHDK and SYGVNS. CDR3 region: CASSDREGEGYTF. The CDR3 DNA reads TGTGCCAGCAGTGACCGGGAGGGAGAAGGCTACACCTTC.

The CDR3: CAWILIRDSGNTIYF. The CDR3 DNA follows: TGTGCCTGGATTCTTATCCGAGATTCTGGAAACACCATATATTTT. The rearrangement links TRBV30 to TRBJ1-3, with D uncertain. Germline CDR1 and CDR2: GTSNPN and SVGIG (reference sequence). Trimming shortened V by 4 bases and J by 1 base, and 14 bases separated the two germline ends. The CDR3 is 15 amino acids.

The CDR3 reads CASRASGTGTVNIQYF. The CDR3 coding sequence is TGTGCCAGCAGAGCATCCGGGACGGGGACGGTAAACATTCAGTACTTC. V gene TRBV25-1 combines with J gene TRBJ2-4; D might be TRBD1 or TRBD2, each matching 5 bases. V dropped 6 bases and J dropped 6 bases, with 21 bases sitting between them. The CDR3 runs to 16 residues. The germline V gene encodes CDR1 MGHDK and CDR2 SYGVNS. The whole variable domain, filled in from reference TRBV25-1 and TRBJ2-4, reads EADIYQTPRYLVIGTGKKITLECSQTMGHDKMYWYQQDPGMELHLIHYSYGVNSTEKGDLSSESTVSRIRTEHFPLTLESARPSHTSQYLCASRASGTGTVNIQYFGAGTRLSVL.

The J gene is TRBJ2-5, the V gene TRBV7-7; D call uncertain. Germline V gene lookup returns CDR1 SSHAT and CDR2 FNYEAQ (reference sequence). This CDR3 spans 14 amino acids. With 2 bases removed from V and 5 bases from J, the gap between germline ends came to 12 bases. The DNA for the CDR3 is TGTGCCAGCAGCTTATCTGGCAGACGTGAGACCCAGTACTTC. It yields the protein CASSLSGRRETQYF.

This chain connects TRBV7-8 to TRBJ1-2; a weak D match, TRBD1 (5 bases). CDR1 SGHVS and CDR2 FQNEAQ come from the germline V gene. The CDR3 totals 11 residues. The V end lost 3 bases, the J end lost 8 bases, and 7 bases lay between the germline ends. CDR3 loop: CASSLGGGYTF. CDR3 sequence (DNA): TGTGCCAGCAGCTTGGGGGGAGGCTACACCTTC.

CDR3 residues: CASSLTDTQYF. DNA for the CDR3: TGTGCCAGCAGCCTCACAGATACGCAGTATTTT. This chain links TRBV7-2 with TRBJ2-3; D unclear. V lost 5 bases to trimming and J lost 2 bases, with 2 bases between them. The CDR3 sequence is 11 residues long. Per the germline V gene, CDR1 is SGHTA and CDR2 is FQGNSA.

This clone has more than one count but fewer than ten. The chain uses TRBV4-1 and TRBJ2-3; D could derive from TRBD1 or TRBD2 (7 bases each). The V and J ends lost 4 bases and 3 bases respectively, with 17 bases between them. The germline gives CDR1 MGHRA, CDR2 YSYEKL. CDR3 length: 16 amino acids. As DNA, the CDR3 is TGCGCCAGCAGCCCACAGGGGCTAGCGGATACAGATACGCAGTATTTT. It codes for CASSPQGLADTDTQYF.

This clone was observed a few times. The chain has TRBV30 and TRBJ1-1; a weak D match, TRBD1 (5 bases). CDR1 and CDR2 (germline): GTSNPN, SVGIG (reference sequence). Trimming shortened V by 5 bases and J by 0 bases, and 10 bases separated the two germline ends. This CDR3 is 13 amino acids long. CDR3 amino acids: CAWQGSMNTEAFF. CDR3 coding DNA: TGTGCCTGGCAGGGCAGCATGAACACTGAAGCTTTCTTT.

CDR3 coding DNA: TGTGCCAGCAGTGTCGACGGGTATAGCAATCAGCCCCAGCATTTT. It translates to CASSVDGYSNQPQHF. This chain links TRBV6-5 with TRBJ1-5; D remains unclear. Germline CDR1 reads MNHEY; CDR2 reads SVGAGI. V dropped 5 bases and J dropped 0 bases, with 11 bases sitting between them. CDR3 length: 15 residues.

V usage is TRBV2 and J usage is TRBJ1-6; no clear D gene. The CDR3 is 13 residues long. Trimming took 7 bases from V and 10 from J, leaving 14 bases between them. Germline values: CDR1 SNHLY, CDR2 FYNNEI. CDR3 loop: CASKGSEGSPLHF. CDR3 DNA: TGTGCCAGCAAAGGAAGTGAGGGCTCACCCCTCCACTTT.

In this sample, this clone turned up a few times. V gene TRBV6-5 combines with J gene TRBJ1-1, with D uncertain. There are 11 residues in the CDR3. The V gene's germline CDR1 is MNHEY and CDR2 SVGAGI. Between the trimmed V and J ends, which lost 3 bases and 8 bases, there was a span of 7 bases. CDR3 in amino acids: CASSYLGEAFF. CDR3 bases: TGTGCCAGCAGTTATCTAGGAGAAGCTTTCTTT.

The J gene is TRBJ2-3, the V gene TRBV29-1; 11 nucleotides agree with TRBD2. The CDR3 runs to 15 residues. Per the germline V gene, CDR1 is SQVTM and CDR2 is ANQGSEA. V trimming: 6 bases; J trimming: 2 bases; junction bases outside the gene matches: 7. The CDR3 region has the DNA TGCAGCGTCCTGACTAGCGGGGACCCCACAGATACGCAGTATTTT. Protein: CSVLTSGDPTDTQYF.

This chain uses TRBV5-4 with TRBJ2-1; 10 positions match TRBD2. V trimming: 2 bases; J trimming: 0 bases; junction bases outside the gene matches: 2. The CDR3 contains 16 residues. Germline loops: CDR1 SGHNT, CDR2 YYREEE (reference sequence). CDR3 amino acids: CASSFSGGPSYNEQFF. In nucleotides, the CDR3 is TGTGCCAGCAGCTTTAGCGGGGGGCCCTCCTACAATGAGCAGTTCTTC.

The chain recombines TRBV29-1 with TRBJ2-5; D is perhaps TRBD1 (5 bases). Germline CDR1 is SQVTM and CDR2 is ANQGSEA. This CDR3 spans 13 amino acids. Trimming pared 6 bases from V and 1 base from J, leaving 12 bases between. The DNA of the CDR3 is TGCAGCGTCAAACCGGACACCCAAGAGACCCAGTACTTC. Residues: CSVKPDTQETQYF.

This clone appeared a few times. This chain joins TRBV30 and TRBJ1-2; 7 positions match TRBD1. J was trimmed by 6 bases and V by 8 bases; bases with no gene match: 12. Germline V gene data show CDR1 as GTSNPN and CDR2 as SVGIG (reference sequence). This CDR3 contains 13 residues. CDR3 bases: TGTGCCCGGCAGGGGGAGGTTGGCAATGGCTACACCTTC. Translating it yields CARQGEVGNGYTF.

This clone has more than one count but fewer than ten. The J gene is TRBJ1-2, the V gene TRBV7-2; 7 bases map to TRBD1. The CDR3 is 16 amino acids. V lost 5 bases, J lost 4 bases, and 13 bases stayed unmatched. From germline, CDR1 is SGHTA and CDR2 FQGNSA. CDR3 sequence (DNA): TGTGCCAGCAGCACTGGGACAGCCCAAACCCGCTATGGCTACACCTTC. This encodes CASSTGTAQTRYGYTF.

The genes are TRBV6-5 and TRBJ1-6, with D possibly being TRBD1 (6 bases). This CDR3 has 16 amino acids. Trimming pared 2 bases from V and 11 bases from J, leaving 19 bases between. Germline lookup yields CDR1 MNHEY and CDR2 SVGAGI. CDR3 region: CASSYSSRDKVPPLHF. The DNA for the CDR3 is TGTGCCAGCAGTTACAGCTCCCGGGACAAAGTTCCACCCCTCCACTTT.